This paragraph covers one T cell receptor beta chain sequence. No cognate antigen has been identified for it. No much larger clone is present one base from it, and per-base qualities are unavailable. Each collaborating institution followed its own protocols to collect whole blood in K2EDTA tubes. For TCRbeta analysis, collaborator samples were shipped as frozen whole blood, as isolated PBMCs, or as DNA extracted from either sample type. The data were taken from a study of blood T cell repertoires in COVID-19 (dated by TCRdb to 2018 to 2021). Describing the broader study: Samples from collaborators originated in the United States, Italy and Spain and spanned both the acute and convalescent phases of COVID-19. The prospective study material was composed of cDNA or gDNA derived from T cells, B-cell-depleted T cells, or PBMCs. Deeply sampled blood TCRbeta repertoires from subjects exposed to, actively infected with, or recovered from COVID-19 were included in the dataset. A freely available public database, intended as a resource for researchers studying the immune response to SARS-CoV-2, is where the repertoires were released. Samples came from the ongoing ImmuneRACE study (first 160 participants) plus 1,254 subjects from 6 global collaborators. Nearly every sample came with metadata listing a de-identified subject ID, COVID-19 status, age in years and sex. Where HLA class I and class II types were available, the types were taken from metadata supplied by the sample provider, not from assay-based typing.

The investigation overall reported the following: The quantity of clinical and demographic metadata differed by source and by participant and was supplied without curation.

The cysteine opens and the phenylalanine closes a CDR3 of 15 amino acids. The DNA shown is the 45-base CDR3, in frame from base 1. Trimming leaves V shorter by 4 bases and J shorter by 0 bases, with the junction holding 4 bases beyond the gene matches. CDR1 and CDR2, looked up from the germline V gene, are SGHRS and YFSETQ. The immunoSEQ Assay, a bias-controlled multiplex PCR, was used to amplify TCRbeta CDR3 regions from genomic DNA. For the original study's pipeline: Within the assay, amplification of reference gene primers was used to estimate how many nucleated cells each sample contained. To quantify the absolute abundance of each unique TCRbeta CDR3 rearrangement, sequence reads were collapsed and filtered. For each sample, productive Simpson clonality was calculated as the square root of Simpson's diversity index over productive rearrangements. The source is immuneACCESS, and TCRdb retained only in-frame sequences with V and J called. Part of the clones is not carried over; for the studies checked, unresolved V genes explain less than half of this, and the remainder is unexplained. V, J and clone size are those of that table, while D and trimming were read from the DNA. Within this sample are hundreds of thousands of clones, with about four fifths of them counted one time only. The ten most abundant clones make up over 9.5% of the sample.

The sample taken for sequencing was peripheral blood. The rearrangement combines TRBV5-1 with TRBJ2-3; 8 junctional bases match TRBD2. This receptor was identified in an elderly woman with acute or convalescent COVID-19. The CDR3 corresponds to CASSRTSSSTDTQYF. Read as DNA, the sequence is TGCGCCAGCAGCCGGACTAGCTCTAGCACAGATACGCAGTATTTT.